The TCR beta chain under discussion was sequenced for a study of T cell responses to AZD1222 COVID-19 vaccine. Study-wide points: The donors showed a predominance of white British ancestry and of females, with possible underestimation of clonal diversity.

Repertoires were generated with immunoSEQ multiplex PCR, while TCRdb's copy carries only in-frame clones and drops some. The sample has about 99,000 clones; approximately 91% are singletons. Comment on this clone: The antigen is not known.

This CDR3 is built from 14 residues. Germline V gene sequence: CDR1 SGHTS, CDR2 YDEGEE. The ends lost 5 bases at V and 0 bases at J; junction bases unmatched: 3. The chain is built from TRBV5-8 and TRBJ1-1; TRBD1 agrees at 8 bases. The receptor was isolated from an adult in good health. Specimen: peripheral blood, collected on day 0 of AZD1222 vaccination. The CDR3 DNA sequence: TGTGCCAGCAGGAACAGGGGGATGAACACTGAAGCTTTCTTT. It specifies CASRNRGMNTEAFF.